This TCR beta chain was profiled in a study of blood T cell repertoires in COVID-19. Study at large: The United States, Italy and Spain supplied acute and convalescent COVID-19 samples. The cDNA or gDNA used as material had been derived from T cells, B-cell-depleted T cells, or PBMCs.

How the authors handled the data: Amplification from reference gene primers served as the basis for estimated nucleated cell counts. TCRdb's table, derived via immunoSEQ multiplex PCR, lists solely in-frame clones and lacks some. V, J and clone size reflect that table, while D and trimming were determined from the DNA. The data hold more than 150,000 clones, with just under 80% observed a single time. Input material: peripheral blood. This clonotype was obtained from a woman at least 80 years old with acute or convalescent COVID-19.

As DNA, the CDR3 is TGTGCCAGCAGCTTGGGCTCCCAAGAGACCCAGTACTTC. Amino acid sequence: CASSLGSQETQYF. The chain combines TRBV11-1 with TRBJ2-5; D uncertain. There are 13 residues in the CDR3. The V gene lost 3 bases and the J gene lost 1 base, with 6 bases spanning the gap. From germline, CDR1 is SGHAT and CDR2 FQDESV (reference sequence).